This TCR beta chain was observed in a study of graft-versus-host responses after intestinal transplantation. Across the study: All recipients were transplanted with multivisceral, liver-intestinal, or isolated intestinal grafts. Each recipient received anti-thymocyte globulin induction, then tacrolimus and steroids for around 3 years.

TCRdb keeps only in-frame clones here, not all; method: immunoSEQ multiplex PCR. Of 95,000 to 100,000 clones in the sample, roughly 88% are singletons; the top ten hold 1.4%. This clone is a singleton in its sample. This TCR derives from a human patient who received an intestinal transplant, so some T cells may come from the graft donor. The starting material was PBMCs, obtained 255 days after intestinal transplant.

CDR3 loop: CASTVRGRAYEQYF. CDR3 coding DNA: TGTGCCAGCACCGTCAGGGGCAGAGCCTACGAGCAGTACTTC. This rearrangement joins TRBV28 to TRBJ2-7, with a tentative D call TRBD1 (6 bases). The CDR3 length is 14 residues. From germline, CDR1 is MDHEN and CDR2 SYDVKM. Trimming left V 7 bases short and J 2 bases short, with 15 bases between.